This is a list of T cell receptor beta chains from one sample in a study of OX40 agonist ivuxolimab in advanced cancers. Measured with immunoSEQ multiplex PCR; TCRdb has only the in-frame clones, and not every one. The table lists 70,000 to 95,000 clones, approximately 90% of them singletons, with 0.45% to 0.6% in the top ten. This specimen consisted of CD4+ or CD8+ T cells sorted from blood, obtained in a trial of the OX40 agonist ivuxolimab. The source is an adult with an advanced solid tumor such as melanoma, head and neck, liver or kidney cancer. Each CDR3 is given with its conserved first and last residue. The order of the fields is J gene, D gene, V gene, clone size, CDR3 protein, CDR3 DNA. D genes are given only for firm matches. A row's size may be missing; if present it is once, few, many or a size class.

>TRBJ2-2|.|TRBV29-1|.
CSVGATNTGELFF
TGCAGCGTTGGGGCAACGAACACCGGGGAGCTGTTTTTT
>TRBJ1-3|.|TRBV5-4|.
CASSSQGSGNTIYF
TGTGCCAGCAGCTCACAGGGCTCTGGAAACACCATATATTTT
>TRBJ2-7|TRBD1|TRBV27|.
CASSLIGTGTFLYEQYF
TGTGCCAGCAGTTTAATAGGGACAGGTACATTCCTCTACGAGCAGTACTTC
>TRBJ1-4|.|TRBV9|once
CASSATGLEKLFF
TGTGCCAGCAGCGCGACAGGTTTGGAAAAACTGTTTTTT
>TRBJ2-3|TRBD2|TRBV7-3|.
CASSLIGSGRGMETDTQYF
TGTGCCAGCAGCTTAATAGGTAGCGGGAGAGGAATGGAGACAGATACGCAGTATTTT
>TRBJ2-5|.|TRBV5-4|.
CASSLGAGANQETQYF
TGTGCCAGCAGCTTGGGCGCTGGGGCTAACCAAGAGACCCAGTACTTC
>TRBJ2-1|.|TRBV10-3|.
CAISGKTRAQAGEQFF
TGTGCCATCAGTGGTAAGACTAGAGCCCAGGCCGGTGAGCAGTTCTTC
>TRBJ1-1|.|TRBV6-5|.
CASSEVFRNTEAFF
TGTGCCAGCAGTGAAGTTTTTAGGAACACTGAAGCTTTCTTT
>TRBJ1-5|.|TRBV6-1|.
CASSERAAWPQHF
TGTGCCAGCAGTGAAAGGGCAGCCTGGCCCCAGCATTTT
>TRBJ2-2|TRBD2|TRBV19|.
CASRQRLAGNTGELFF
TGTGCCAGTCGACAGCGACTAGCGGGGAACACCGGGGAGCTGTTTTTT
>TRBJ2-1|.|TRBV9|.
CASSVRGTKAIYNEQFF
TGTGCCAGCAGCGTACGAGGAACCAAGGCGATCTACAATGAGCAGTTCTTC
>TRBJ2-5|.|TRBV18|.
CASSPKETQYF
TGTGCCAGCTCACCAAAAGAGACCCAGTACTTC
>TRBJ2-1|.|TRBV7-3|.
CASSLDRGGPSSYNEQFF
TGTGCCAGCAGTCTAGATAGGGGGGGACCAAGCTCCTACAATGAGCAGTTCTTC